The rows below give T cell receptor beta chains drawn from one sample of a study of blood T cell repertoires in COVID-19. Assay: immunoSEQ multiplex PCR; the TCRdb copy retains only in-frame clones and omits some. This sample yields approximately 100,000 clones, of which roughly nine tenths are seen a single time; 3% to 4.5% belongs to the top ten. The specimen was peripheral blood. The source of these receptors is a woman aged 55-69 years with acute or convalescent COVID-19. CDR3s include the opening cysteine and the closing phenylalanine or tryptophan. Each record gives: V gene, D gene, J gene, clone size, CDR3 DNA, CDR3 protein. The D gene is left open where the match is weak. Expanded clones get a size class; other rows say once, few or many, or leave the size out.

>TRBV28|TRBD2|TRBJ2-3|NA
TGTGCCAGCAGGGCTAGCGGGAACACAGATACGCAGTATTTT
CASRASGNTDTQYF
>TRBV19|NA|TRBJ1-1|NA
TGTGCCAGTAGTAGAACAGGGTTGAACACTGAAGCTTTCTTT
CASSRTGLNTEAFF
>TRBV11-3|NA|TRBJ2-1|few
TGTGCCAGCAGCTTAGACAGGGGCAGCTACAATGAGCAGTTCTTC
CASSLDRGSYNEQFF
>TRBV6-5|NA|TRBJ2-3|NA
TGTGCCAGCAGTTACTCGCAGGGGCGCACAGATACGCAGTATTTT
CASSYSQGRTDTQYF
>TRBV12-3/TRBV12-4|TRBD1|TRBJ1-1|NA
TGTGCCAGCTCTAGGACAGGGGGGCCTGAAGCTTTCTTT
CASSRTGGPEAFF
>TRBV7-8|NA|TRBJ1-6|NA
TGTGCCAGCAGCCTGGGGCAGGGGAAGAATTCACCCCTCCACTTT
CASSLGQGKNSPLHF
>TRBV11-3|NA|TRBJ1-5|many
TGTGCCAGCAGCTTAATTGGACAGAGCAATCAGCCCCAGCATTTT
CASSLIGQSNQPQHF
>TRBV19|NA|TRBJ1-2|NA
TGTGCCAGTAGTCTCGATACGGGATATGGCTACACCTTC
CASSLDTGYGYTF
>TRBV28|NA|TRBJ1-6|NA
TGTGCCAGCAGTTTATTGGGCACAGGAATCTCATCACCCCTCCACTTT
CASSLLGTGISSPLHF
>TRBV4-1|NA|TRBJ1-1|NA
TGCGCCAGCAGCCAAGAACAGGGCAGTGACACTGAAGCTTTCTTT
CASSQEQGSDTEAFF
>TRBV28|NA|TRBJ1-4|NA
TGTGCCAGCAGTTTTAGTCAGGATGAAAAACTGTTTTTT
CASSFSQDEKLFF
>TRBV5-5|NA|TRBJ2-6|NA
TGTGCCAGCAGCTTGGGTGGGCTCTCTGGGGCCAACGTCCTGACTTTC
CASSLGGLSGANVLTF
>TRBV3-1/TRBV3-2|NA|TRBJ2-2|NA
TGTGCCAGCAGAGGTATAGCGGAGACGAACACCGGGGAGCTGTTTTTT
CASRGIAETNTGELFF
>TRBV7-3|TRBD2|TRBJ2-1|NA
TGTGCCAGCAGCTCGGGACTAGCGGGAGAAGAGCAGTTCTTC
CASSSGLAGEEQFF
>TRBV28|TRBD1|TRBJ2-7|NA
TGTGCCAGCAGTTTATTATTCGGGGACAGGGGCTACGAGCAGTACTTC
CASSLLFGDRGYEQYF
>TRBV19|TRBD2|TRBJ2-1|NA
TGTGCCACCTTAGCGGGAGGTTCCTACAATGAGCAGTTCTTC
CATLAGGSYNEQFF
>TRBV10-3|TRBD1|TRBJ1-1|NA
TGTGCCATCAGTGACTCGACAGGGCTAGAAGCTTTCTTT
CAISDSTGLEAFF
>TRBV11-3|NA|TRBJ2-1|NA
TGTGCCAGCAGCTTAGATCAGACTGGCGAGCAGTTCTTC
CASSLDQTGEQFF
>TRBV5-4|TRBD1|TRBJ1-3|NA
TGTGCCAGCAGCCCCGACAGGGACTCTGGAAACACCATATATTTT
CASSPDRDSGNTIYF
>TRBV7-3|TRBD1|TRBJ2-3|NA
TGTGCCAGCAGCACCGGGACAGGGGTCCAGGATACGCAGTATTTT
CASSTGTGVQDTQYF
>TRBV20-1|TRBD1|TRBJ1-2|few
TGCAGTGCTAGTGGGACAGGGGTATATGGCTACACCTTC
CSASGTGVYGYTF
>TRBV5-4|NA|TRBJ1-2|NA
TGTGCCAGCAGGTCCACAGGGCCCGGGTATGGCTACACCTTC
CASRSTGPGYGYTF
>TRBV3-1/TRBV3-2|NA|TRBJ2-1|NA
TGTGCCAGCAGCCAATGGCAACCGAACAATGAGCAGTTCTTC
CASSQWQPNNEQFF
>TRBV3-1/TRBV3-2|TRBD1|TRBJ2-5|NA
TGTGCCAGCAGCCCAGCTGACAGGGTGCGGGAGACCCAGTACTTC
CASSPADRVRETQYF
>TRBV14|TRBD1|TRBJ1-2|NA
TGTGCCAGCAGCCAGGTCGCCGGGACAGGGGTTTATGGCTACACCTTC
CASSQVAGTGVYGYTF
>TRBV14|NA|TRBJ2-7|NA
TGTGCCAGCAGCCAAGACGCCAGGGGCGGTTTCTACGAGCAGTACTTC
CASSQDARGGFYEQYF
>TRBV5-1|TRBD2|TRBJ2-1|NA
TGCGCCAGCAGCTTGAGCGGGGCCTCCTACAATGAGCAGTTCTTC
CASSLSGASYNEQFF
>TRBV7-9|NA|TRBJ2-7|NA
TGTGCCAGCAGCACCCGTAGGAGCCAGGAGCAGTACTTC
CASSTRRSQEQYF
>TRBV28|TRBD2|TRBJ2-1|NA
TGTGCCACCGGGGAGGGAGGGCCTAGTAATGAGCAGTTCTTC
CATGEGGPSNEQFF
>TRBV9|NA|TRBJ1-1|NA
TGTGCCAGCAGCCCTCGACAGGTCTACCGAATTTCTGAAGCTTTCTTT
CASSPRQVYRISEAFF
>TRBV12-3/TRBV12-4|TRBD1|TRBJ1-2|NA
TGTGCCAGCAGTGGGACAGTAAACTATGGCTACACCTTC
CASSGTVNYGYTF
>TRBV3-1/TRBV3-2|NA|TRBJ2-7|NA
TGTGCCAGCAGCCAAGTACTCGGAGGGTCCTCCTACGAGCAGTACTTC
CASSQVLGGSSYEQYF
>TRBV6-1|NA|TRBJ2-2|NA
TGTGCCAGCAGTTCCCGACAGTACTCCGGGGAGCTGTTTTTT
CASSSRQYSGELFF
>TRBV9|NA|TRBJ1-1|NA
TGTGCCAGCAGCGCGACCCGGGGGGCGGACACTGAAGCTTTCTTT
CASSATRGADTEAFF
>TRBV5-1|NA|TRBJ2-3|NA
TGCGCCAGCAGCTGGACAGCTAGCACAGATACGCAGTATTTT
CASSWTASTDTQYF
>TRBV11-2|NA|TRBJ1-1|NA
TGTGCCAGCAGCTTCTACAGGGAAAACACTGAAGCTTTCTTT
CASSFYRENTEAFF
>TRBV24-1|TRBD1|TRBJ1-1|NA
TGTGCCACCAGTAAGGGGGCGAACACTGAAGCTTTCTTT
CATSKGANTEAFF
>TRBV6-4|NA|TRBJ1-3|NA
TGTGCCAGCAGTGCTCCGACAGGAGGAAACACCATATATTTT
CASSAPTGGNTIYF
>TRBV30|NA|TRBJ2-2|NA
TGTGCCTGGACAAAGGGGACTGGCACCGGGGAGCTGTTTTTT
CAWTKGTGTGELFF
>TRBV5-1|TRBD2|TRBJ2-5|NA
TGCGCCAGCAGCCTCACCGGGACTATGACAGAGACCCAGTACTTC
CASSLTGTMTETQYF
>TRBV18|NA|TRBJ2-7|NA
TGTGCCAGCTCACCACGGGCTAACTACGAGCAGTACTTC
CASSPRANYEQYF
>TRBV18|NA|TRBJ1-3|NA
TGTGCCAGCTCACCACAATTGCGGTCACACTCTGGAAACACCATATATTTT
CASSPQLRSHSGNTIYF
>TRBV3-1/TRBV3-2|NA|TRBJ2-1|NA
TGTGCCAGCAGCCAAGCCGATAGCGTACTAAACAATGAGCAGTTCTTC
CASSQADSVLNNEQFF
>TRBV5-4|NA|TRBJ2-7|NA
TGTGCCAGCAGCTCTGCGATACTACAGGGCACCTACGAGCAGTACTTC
CASSSAILQGTYEQYF
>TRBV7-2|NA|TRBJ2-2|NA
TGTGCCAGCAGCTTAGCGGGAGGAGGCACCGGGGAGCTGTTTTTT
CASSLAGGGTGELFF
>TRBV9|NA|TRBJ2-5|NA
TGTGCCAGCAGCCCCAGACTGGATGAAGAGACCCAGTACTTC
CASSPRLDEETQYF
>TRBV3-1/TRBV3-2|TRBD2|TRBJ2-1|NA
TGTGCCAGCAGCCTGATAGCGGGAGCCTACAATGAGCAGTTCTTC
CASSLIAGAYNEQFF
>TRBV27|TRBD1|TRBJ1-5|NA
TGTGCCAGCAGTTCAATTCACCTACAGGGGGCTGATCAGCCCCAGCATTTT
CASSSIHLQGADQPQHF
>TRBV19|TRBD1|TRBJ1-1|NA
TGTGCCAGTAGTGCCCAGGACAGGGGGCGATGGACTGAAGCTTTCTTT
CASSAQDRGRWTEAFF
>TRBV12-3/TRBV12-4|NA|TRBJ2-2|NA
TGTGCCAGCAGTTTCCTATCCGGGGAGCTGTTTTTT
CASSFLSGELFF
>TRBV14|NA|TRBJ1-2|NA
TGTGCCAGCAGCCCAACACAGGGAAATGGCTACACCTTC
CASSPTQGNGYTF
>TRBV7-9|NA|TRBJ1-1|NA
TGTGCCAGCGGGACACTGAACACTGAAGCTTTCTTT
CASGTLNTEAFF
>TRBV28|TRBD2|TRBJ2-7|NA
TGTGCCAGCAGTTTTGTAGCGGGAAGTTACGAGCAGTACTTC
CASSFVAGSYEQYF
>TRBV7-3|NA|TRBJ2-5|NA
TGTGCCAGCAGCTTGGGGGGACAGCAAGAGACCCAGTACTTC
CASSLGGQQETQYF
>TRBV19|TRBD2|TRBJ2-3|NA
TGTGCCAGTAGTATTGGGCCTAGCGGGAGGACAGATACGCAGTATTTT
CASSIGPSGRTDTQYF
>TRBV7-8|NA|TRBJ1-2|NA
TGTGCCAGCAGCCCTGACAATGACTATGGCTACACCTTC
CASSPDNDYGYTF
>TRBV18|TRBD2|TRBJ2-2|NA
TGTGCCAGCTCACAGGGACTAGCGGCGAACACCGGGGAGCTGTTTTTT
CASSQGLAANTGELFF
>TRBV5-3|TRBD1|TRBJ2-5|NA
TGTGCCAGAAGTTATTTCGCCAAAGGGGGCATGGGAGAGACCCAGTACTTC
CARSYFAKGGMGETQYF
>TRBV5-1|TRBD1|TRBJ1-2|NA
TGCGCCAGCAGCTTCATCCCCCCCGCGGACAGGGGGGATATTGGCTACACCTTC
CASSFIPPADRGDIGYTF